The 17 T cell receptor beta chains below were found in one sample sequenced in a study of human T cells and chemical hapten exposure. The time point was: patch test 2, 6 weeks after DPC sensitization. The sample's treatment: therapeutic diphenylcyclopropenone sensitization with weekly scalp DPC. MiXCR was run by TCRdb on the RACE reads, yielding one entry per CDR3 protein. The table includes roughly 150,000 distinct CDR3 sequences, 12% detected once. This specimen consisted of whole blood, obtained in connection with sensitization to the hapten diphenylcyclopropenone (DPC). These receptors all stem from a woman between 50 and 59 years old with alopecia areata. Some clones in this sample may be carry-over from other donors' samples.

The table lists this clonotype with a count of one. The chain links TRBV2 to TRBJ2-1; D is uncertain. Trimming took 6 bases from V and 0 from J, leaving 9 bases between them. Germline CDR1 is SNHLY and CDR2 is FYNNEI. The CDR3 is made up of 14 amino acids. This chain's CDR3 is CASSRVSSYNEQFF. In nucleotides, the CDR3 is TGTGCCAGCAGCCGGGTGAGCTCCTACAATGAGCAGTTCTTC.

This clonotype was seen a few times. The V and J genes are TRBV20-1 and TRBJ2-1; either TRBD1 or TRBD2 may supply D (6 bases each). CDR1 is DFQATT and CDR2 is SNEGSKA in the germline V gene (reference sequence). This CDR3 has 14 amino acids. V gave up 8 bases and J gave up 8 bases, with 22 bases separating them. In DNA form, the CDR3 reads TGCAGTACTCGGAGGGGGACTTCCCATTATGAGCAGTTCTTC. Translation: CSTRRGTSHYEQFF.

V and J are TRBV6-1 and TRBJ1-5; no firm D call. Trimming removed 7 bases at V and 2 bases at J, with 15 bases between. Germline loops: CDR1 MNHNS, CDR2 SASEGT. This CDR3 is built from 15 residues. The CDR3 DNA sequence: TGTGCCAGCATAATTGGGAGGGTTGGCAATCAGCCCCAGCATTTT. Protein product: CASIIGRVGNQPQHF.

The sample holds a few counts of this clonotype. CDR3 residues: CASSQTSGRSPHEQFF. For the CDR3, the DNA is TGTGCCAGCAGCCAGACTAGCGGGCGATCCCCCCATGAGCAGTTCTTC. The chain uses TRBV9 and TRBJ2-1; 10 positions agree with TRBD2. J gave up 8 bases and V 4 bases, and 12 bases lay outside the gene matches. CDR1 is SGDLS and CDR2 is YYNGEE in the germline V gene. The CDR3 runs 16 residues.

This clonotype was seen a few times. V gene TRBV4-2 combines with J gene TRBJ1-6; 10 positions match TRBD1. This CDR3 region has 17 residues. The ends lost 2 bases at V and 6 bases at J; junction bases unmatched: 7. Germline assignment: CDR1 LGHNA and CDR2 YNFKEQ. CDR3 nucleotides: TGTGCCAGCAGCCAACGTCGACAGGGGGCTACTAATTCACCCCTCCACTTT. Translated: CASSQRRQGATNSPLHF.

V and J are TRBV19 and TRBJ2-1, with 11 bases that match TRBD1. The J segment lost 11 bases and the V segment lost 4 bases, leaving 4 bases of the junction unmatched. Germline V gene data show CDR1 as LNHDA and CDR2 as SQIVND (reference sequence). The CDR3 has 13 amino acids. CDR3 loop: CASSRTGGAKQFF. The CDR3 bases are TGTGCCAGTAGTAGGACAGGGGGCGCGAAGCAGTTCTTC.

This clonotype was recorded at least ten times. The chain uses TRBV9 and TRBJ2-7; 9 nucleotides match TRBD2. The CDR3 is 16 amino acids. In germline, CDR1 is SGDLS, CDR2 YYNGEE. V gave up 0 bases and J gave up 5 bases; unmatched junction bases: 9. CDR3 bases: TGTGCCAGCAGCGTAGGGGCGGGAGGGAGTAACAACGAGCAGTACTTC. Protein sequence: CASSVGAGGSNNEQYF.

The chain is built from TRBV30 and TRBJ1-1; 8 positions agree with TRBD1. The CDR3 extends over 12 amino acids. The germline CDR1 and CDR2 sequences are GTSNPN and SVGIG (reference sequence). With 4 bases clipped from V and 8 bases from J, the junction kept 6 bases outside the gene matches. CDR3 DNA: TGTGCCTGGAACGGACAGGGCCCAGAAGCTTTCTTT. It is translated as CAWNGQGPEAFF.

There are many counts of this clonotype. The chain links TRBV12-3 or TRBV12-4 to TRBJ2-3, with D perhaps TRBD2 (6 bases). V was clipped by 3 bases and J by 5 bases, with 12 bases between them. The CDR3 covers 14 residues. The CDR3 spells CASSFLEGIDTQYF. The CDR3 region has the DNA TGTGCCAGCAGTTTTTTGGAGGGAATAGATACGCAGTATTTT.

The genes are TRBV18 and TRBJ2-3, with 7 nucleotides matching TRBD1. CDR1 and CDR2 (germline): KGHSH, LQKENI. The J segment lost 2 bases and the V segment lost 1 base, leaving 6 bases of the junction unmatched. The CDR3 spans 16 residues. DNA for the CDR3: TGTGCCAGCTCACCACTACAGGGGTCTCACACAGATACGCAGTATTTT. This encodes CASSPLQGSHTDTQYF.

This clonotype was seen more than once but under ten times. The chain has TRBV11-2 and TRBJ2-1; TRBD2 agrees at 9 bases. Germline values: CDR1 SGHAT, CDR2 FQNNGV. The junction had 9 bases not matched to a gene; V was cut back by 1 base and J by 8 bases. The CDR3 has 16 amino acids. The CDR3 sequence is CASSLGGLAGLHEQFF. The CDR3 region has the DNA TGTGCCAGCAGCTTAGGGGGTCTAGCGGGATTGCATGAGCAGTTCTTC.

CDR3 nucleotides: TGTGCCACCAGCCGTCGGTCGGGGGGCGAGCAGTTCTTC. Protein sequence: CATSRRSGGEQFF. The chain couples TRBV24-1 to TRBJ2-1; the D gene is possibly TRBD2 (7 bases). Trimming shortened V by 7 bases and J by 10 bases, and 16 bases separated the two germline ends. This CDR3 is 13 amino acids long. CDR1 is KGHDR and CDR2 is SFDVKD in the germline V gene.

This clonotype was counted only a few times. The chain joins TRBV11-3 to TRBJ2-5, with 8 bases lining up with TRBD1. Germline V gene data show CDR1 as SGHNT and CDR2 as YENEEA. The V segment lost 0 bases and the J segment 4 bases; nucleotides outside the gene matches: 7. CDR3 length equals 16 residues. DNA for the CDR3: TGTGCCAGCAGCTTAGACAGGGGGCTTGTTGGAGAGACCCAGTACTTC. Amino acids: CASSLDRGLVGETQYF.

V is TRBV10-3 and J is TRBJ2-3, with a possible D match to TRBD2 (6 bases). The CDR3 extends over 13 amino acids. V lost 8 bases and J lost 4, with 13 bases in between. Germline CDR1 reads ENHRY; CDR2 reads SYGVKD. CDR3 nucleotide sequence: TGTGCCATCCATAGCGGAGCCCCAGATACGCAGTATTTT. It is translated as CAIHSGAPDTQYF.

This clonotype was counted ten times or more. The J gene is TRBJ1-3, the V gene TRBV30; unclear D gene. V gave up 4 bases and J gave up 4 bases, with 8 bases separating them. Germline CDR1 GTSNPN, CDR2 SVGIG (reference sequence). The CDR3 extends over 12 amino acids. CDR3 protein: CAWKEAGNTIYF. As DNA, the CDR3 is TGTGCCTGGAAGGAGGCCGGAAACACCATATATTTT.

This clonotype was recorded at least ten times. As DNA, the CDR3 is TGTGCCAGCAGTCCGCTAACAGGGCACAATGAGCAGTTCTTC. Encoded protein: CASSPLTGHNEQFF. The chain uses TRBV12-3 or TRBV12-4 and TRBJ2-1; D might be TRBD1 (6 bases). This CDR3 is built from 14 residues. Trimming pared 5 bases from V and 5 bases from J, leaving 13 bases between.

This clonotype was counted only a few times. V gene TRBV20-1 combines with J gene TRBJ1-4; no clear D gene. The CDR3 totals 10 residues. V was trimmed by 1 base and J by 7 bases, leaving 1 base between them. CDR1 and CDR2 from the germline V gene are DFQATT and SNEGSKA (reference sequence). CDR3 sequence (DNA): TGCAGTGCTAGAGGTGAAAAACTGTTTTTT. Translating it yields CSARGEKLFF.